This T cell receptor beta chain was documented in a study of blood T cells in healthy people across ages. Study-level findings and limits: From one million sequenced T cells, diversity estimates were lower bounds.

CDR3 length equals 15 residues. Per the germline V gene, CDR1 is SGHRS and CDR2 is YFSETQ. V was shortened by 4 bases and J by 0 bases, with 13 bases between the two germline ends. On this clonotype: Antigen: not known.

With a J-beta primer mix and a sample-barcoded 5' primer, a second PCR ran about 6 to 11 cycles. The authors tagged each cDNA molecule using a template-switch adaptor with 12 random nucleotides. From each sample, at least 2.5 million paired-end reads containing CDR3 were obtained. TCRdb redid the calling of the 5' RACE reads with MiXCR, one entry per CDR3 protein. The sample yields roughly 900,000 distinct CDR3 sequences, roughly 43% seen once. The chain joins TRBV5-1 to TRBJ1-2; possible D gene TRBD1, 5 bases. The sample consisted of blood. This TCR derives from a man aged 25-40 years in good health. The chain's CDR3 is CASSHETVANYGYTF. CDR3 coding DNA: TGCGCCAGCAGCCACGAGACAGTAGCTAACTATGGCTACACCTTC.